Ten or more counts support the clone carrying this TCR beta chain. Its antigen is not identified. A second PCR, run for roughly 7 to 11 cycles, used a sample-barcoded 5' primer plus a J-beta primer mix. All samples yielded 2.5 million or more CDR3-containing paired-end reads. One entry per CDR3 protein, called by TCRdb with MiXCR from the 5' RACE reads. The data show over 600,000 distinct CDR3 sequences, about 45% seen once. The record originates from a study of blood T cells in healthy people across ages. The study, taken as a whole, reports: Estimates drawn from one million T cells were deemed to understate diversity.

The CDR3 has 14 amino acids. Germline V gene sequence: CDR1 SGHTA, CDR2 FQGNSA. With V trimmed by 9 bases and J by 7 bases, 12 bases remained unmatched. A minimum of 7 million PBMCs was isolated per sample. The clonotype comes from a man at least 80 years old in good health. The V gene is TRBV7-2, the J gene TRBJ2-1; the match to TRBD2 covers 7 bases. Sequenced sample: blood. This CDR3 is CASRGPAGVNEQFF. CDR3 coding DNA: TGTGCCAGTCGGGGTCCTGCGGGAGTGAATGAGCAGTTCTTC.